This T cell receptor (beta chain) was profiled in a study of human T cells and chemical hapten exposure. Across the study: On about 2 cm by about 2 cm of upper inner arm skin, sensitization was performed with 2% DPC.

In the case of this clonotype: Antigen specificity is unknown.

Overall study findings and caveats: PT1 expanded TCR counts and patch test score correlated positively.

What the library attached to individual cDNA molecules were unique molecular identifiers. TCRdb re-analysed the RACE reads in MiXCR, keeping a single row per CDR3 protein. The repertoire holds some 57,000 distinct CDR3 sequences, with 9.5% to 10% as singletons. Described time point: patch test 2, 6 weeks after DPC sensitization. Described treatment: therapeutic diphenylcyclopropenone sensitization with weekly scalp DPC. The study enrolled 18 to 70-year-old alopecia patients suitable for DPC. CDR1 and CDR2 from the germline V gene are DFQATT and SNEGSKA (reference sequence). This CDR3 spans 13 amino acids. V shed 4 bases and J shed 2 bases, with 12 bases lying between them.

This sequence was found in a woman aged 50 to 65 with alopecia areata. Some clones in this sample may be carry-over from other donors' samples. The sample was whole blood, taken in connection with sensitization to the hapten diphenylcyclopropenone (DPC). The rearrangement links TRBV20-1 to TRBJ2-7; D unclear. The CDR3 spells CSATNKDPYEQYF. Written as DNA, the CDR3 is TGCAGTGCTACTAACAAGGACCCCTACGAGCAGTACTTC.